This T cell receptor (beta chain) was documented in a study of T cell changes during pregnancy in multiple sclerosis. This clone was observed a single time. The trim removed 0 bases at V and 4 bases at J, leaving 3 bases unmatched. This CDR3 comprises 15 residues. CDR1 and CDR2 from the germline V gene are LNHDA and SQIVND (reference sequence). The table came from immunoSEQ multiplex PCR; TCRdb's copy has only in-frame clones and leaves some out. Among roughly 75,000 clones listed, just over 90% were seen once. The sample in question was peripheral blood, obtained after pregnancy. This chain connects TRBV19 to TRBJ1-2; 9 nucleotides match TRBD1. This sequence originates from a female donor in good health, enrolled as a control in a pregnancy study. In nucleotides, the CDR3 is TGTGCCAGTAGTATAGACACGACAGGGGGCTATGGCTACACCTTC. Translation gives CASSIDTTGGYGYTF.